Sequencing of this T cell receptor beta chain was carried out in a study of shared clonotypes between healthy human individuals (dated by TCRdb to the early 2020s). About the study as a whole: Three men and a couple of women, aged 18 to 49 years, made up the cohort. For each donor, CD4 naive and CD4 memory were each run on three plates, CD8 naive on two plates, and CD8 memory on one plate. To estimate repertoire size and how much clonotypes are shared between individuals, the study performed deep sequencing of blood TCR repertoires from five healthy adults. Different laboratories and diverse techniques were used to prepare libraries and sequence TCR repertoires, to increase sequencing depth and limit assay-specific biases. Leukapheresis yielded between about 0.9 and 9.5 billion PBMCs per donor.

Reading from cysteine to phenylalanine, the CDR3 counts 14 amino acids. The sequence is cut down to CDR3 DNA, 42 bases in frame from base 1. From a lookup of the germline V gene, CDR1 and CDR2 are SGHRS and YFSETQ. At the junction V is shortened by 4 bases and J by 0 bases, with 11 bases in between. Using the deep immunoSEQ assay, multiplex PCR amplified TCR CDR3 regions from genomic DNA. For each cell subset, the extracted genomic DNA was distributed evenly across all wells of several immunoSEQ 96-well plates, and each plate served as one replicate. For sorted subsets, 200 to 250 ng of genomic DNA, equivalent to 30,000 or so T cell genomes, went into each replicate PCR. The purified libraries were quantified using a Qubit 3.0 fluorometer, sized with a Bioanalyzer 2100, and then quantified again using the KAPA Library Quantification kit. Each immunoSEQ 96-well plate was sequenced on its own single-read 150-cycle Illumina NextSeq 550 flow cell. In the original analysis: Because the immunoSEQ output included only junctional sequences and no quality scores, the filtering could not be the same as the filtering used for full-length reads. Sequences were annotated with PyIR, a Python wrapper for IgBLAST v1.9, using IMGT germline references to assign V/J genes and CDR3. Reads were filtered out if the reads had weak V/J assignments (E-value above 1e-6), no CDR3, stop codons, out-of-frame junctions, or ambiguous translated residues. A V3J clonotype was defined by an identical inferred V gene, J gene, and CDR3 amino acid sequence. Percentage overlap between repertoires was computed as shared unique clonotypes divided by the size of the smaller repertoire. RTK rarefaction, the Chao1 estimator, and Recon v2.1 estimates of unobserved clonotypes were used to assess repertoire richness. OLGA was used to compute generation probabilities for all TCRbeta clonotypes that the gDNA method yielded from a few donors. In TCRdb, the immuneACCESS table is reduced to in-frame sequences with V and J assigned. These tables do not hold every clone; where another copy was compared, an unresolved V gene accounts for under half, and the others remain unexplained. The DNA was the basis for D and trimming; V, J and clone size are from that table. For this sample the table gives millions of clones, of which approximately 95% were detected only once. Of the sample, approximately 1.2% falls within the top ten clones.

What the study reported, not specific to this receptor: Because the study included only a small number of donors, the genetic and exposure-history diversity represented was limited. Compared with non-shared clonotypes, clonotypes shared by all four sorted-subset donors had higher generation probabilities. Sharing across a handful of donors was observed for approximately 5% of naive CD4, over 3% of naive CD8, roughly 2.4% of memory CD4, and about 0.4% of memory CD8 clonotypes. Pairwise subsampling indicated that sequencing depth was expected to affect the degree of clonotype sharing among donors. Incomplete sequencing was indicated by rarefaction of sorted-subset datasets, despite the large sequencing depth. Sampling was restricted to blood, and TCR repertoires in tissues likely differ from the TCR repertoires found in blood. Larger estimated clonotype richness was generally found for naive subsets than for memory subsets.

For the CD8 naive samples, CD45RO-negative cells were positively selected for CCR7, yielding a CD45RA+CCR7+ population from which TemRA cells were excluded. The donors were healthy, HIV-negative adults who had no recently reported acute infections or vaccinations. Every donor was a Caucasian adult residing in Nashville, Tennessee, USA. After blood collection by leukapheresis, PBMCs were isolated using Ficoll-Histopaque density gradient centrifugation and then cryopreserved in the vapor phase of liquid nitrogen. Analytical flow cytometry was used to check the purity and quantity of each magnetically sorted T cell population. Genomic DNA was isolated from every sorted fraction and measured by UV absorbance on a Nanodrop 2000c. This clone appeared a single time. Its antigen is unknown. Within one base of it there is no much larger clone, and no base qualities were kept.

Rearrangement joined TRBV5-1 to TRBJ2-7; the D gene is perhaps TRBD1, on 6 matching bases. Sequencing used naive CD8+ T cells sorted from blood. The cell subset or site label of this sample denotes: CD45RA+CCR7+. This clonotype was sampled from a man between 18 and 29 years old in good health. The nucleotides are TGCGCCAGCAGCCCCGGACAGAACTCCTACGAGCAGTACTTC. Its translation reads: CASSPGQNSYEQYF.